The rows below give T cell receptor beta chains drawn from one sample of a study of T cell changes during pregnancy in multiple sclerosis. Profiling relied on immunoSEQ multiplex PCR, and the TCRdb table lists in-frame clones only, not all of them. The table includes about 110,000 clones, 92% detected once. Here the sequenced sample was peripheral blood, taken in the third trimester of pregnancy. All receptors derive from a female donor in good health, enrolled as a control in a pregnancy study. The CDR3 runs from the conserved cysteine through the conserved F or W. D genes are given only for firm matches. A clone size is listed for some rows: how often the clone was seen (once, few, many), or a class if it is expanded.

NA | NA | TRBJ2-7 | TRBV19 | TGTGCCAGTAGCACGGGACACAACTCCTACGAGCAGTACTTC | CASSTGHNSYEQYF
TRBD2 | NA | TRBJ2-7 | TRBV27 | TGTGCCAGCAGTACTCAACTAGCGGGGGCGTACGAGCAGTACTTC | CASSTQLAGAYEQYF
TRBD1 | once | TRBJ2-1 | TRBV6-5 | TGTGCCAGCAGTTACAGGGGGCCCTCCTACAATGAGCAGTTCTTC | CASSYRGPSYNEQFF
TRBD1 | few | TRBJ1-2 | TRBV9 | TGTGCCAGCAGCTCCCGGACAGGGCTTATCTATGGCTACACCTTC | CASSSRTGLIYGYTF
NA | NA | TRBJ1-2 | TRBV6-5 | TGTGCCAGCAGTTACCGGGGGAGCGGCTACACCTTC | CASSYRGSGYTF
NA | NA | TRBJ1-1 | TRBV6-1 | TGTGCCAGCAGATCAGGGCGGACTGAAGCTTTCTTT | CASRSGRTEAFF
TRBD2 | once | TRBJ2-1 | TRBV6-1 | TGTGCCAGCAGACTAGCGGGACCAGCCTACAATGAGCAGTTCTTC | CASRLAGPAYNEQFF
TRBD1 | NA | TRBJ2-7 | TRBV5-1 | TGCGCCAGCAGCTTGTTCCCAGGGGGCTACGAGCAGTACTTC | CASSLFPGGYEQYF
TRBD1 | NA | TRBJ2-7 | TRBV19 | TGTGCCAGTAGTCCCGGGACAGGGTACGAGCAGTACTTC | CASSPGTGYEQYF
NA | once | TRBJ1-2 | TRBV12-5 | TGTGCTAGTGGTCTGACAGATTATGGCTACACCTTC | CASGLTDYGYTF
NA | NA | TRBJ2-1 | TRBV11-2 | TGTGCCAGCAGCTCCAGCAGGGTCAGTAACAATGAGCAGTTCTTC | CASSSSRVSNNEQFF
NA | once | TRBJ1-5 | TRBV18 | TGTGCCAGCTCACCGGACAGTTATAGCAATCAGCCCCAGCATTTT | CASSPDSYSNQPQHF
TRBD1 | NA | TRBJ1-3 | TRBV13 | TGTGCCAGCAGCTCTACAATGGGACAGGGCAACACCATATATTTT | CASSSTMGQGNTIYF
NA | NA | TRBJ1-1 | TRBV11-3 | TGTGCCAGCAGCGGGATAGGACAAAAGAACACTGAAGCTTTCTTT | CASSGIGQKNTEAFF
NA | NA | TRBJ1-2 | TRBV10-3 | TGTGCCATCAGTGATCAGAGGGGGTTCTATGGCTACACCTTC | CAISDQRGFYGYTF
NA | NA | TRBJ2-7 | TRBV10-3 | TGTGCCATCAGTGAGGTCGGGGTGGGGGAGCAGTACTTC | CAISEVGVGEQYF
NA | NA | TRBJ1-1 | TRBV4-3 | TGCGCCAGCAGCCAAGGCGGAGTGAACACTGAAGCTTTCTTT | CASSQGGVNTEAFF
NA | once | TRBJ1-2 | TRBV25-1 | TGTGCCAGCAGTGAGGAGGGATGGGACTATGGCTACACCTTC | CASSEEGWDYGYTF
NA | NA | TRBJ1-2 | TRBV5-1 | TGCGCCAGCAGCCCTCCGACAGCGAACTATGGCTACACCTTC | CASSPPTANYGYTF
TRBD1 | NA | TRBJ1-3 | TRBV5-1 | TGCGCCAGCAGCTTGGGGGACAGGAGCTCTGGAAACACCATATATTTT | CASSLGDRSSGNTIYF
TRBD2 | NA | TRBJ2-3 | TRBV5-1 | TGCGCCAGCAGCTTCACGGGGGGGGACACGGATACGCAGTATTTT | CASSFTGGDTDTQYF
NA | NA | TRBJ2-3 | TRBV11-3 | TGTGCCAGCAGCGCCCGGGTGTCGAGAGATACGCAGTATTTT | CASSARVSRDTQYF
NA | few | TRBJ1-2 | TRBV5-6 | TGTGCCAGCAGCTTCGGTCGGCCAGCGAGCGGCTACACCTTC | CASSFGRPASGYTF
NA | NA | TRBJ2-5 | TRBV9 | TGTGCCAGCAGCGCCGGGGTCCAAGAGACCCAGTACTTC | CASSAGVQETQYF
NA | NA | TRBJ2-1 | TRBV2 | TGTGCCAGCTTTAAGGGGGGGCAGGGGTACAATGAGCAGTTCTTC | CASFKGGQGYNEQFF
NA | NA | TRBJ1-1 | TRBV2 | TGTGCCAGATCGGGAGCCTCGAACACTGAAGCTTTCTTT | CARSGASNTEAFF
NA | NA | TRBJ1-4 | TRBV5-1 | TGCGCCAGCAGCGAGGGGACAAGCGTTAATGAAAAACTGTTTTTT | CASSEGTSVNEKLFF
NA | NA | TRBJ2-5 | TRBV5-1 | TGCGCCAGCAGCCCTGACGCGGCCGAAGAGACCCAGTACTTC | CASSPDAAEETQYF
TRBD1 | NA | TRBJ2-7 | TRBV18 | TGTGCCAGCTCACCGAGGACAGGGGATTACGAGCAGTACTTC | CASSPRTGDYEQYF
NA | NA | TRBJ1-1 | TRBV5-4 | TGTGCCAGCAGTATACTAGAGGGGAACACTGAAGCTTTCTTT | CASSILEGNTEAFF
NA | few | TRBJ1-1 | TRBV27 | TGTGCCAGCAGCCATAATACAGGGTACGGAACTGAAGCTTTCTTT | CASSHNTGYGTEAFF